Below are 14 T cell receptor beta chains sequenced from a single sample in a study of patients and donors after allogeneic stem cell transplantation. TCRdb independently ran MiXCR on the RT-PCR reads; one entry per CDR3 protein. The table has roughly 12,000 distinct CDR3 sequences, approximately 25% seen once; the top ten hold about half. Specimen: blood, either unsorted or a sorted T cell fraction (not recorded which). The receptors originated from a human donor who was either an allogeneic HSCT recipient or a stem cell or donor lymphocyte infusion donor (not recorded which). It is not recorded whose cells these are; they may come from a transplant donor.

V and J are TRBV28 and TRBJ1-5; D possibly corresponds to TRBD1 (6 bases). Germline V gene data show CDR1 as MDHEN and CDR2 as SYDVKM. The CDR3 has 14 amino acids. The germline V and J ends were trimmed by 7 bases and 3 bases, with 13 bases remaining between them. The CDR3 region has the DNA TGTGCCAGCACCCTGGGGGCCAACAATCAGCCCCAGCATTTT. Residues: CASTLGANNQPQHF.

The CDR3 protein is CASSDRQGYTEAFF. The CDR3 coding sequence is TGTGCCAGCTCAGATCGACAGGGGTACACTGAAGCTTTCTTT. The rearrangement uses TRBV6-5 and TRBJ1-1; TRBD1 agrees at 8 bases. V lost 8 bases, J lost 3 bases, and 8 bases stayed unmatched. This CDR3 region has 14 residues. Germline V gives CDR1 MNHEY, CDR2 SVGAGI.

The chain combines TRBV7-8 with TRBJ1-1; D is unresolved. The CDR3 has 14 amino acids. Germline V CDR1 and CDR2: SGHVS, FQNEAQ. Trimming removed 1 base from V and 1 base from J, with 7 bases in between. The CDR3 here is CASSLVLENTEAFF. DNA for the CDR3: TGTGCCAGCAGCTTAGTCCTGGAGAACACTGAAGCTTTCTTT.

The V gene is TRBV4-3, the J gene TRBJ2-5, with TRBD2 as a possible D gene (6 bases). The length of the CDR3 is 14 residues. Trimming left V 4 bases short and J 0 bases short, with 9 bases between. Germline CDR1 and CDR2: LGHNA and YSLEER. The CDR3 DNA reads TGCGCCAGCAGCCTAGCGGCGTACCAAGAGACCCAGTACTTC. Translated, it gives CASSLAAYQETQYF.

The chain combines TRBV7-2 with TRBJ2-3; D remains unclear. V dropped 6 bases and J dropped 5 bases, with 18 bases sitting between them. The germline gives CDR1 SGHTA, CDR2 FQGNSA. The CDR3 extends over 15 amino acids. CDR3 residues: CASSPGFLSGDTQYF. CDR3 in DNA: TGTGCCAGCAGTCCGGGCTTCCTATCAGGAGATACGCAGTATTTT.

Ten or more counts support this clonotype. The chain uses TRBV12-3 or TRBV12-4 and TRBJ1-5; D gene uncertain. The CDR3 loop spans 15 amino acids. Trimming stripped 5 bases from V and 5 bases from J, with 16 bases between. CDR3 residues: CASSPPGRPDQPQHF. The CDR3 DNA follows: TGTGCCAGCAGTCCCCCCGGCAGGCCGGATCAGCCCCAGCATTTT.

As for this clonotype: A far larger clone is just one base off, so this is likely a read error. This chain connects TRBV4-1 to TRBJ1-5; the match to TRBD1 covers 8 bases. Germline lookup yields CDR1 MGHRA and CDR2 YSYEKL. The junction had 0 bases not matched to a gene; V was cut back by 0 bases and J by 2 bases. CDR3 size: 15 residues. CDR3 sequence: CASSQETGGNQPQHF. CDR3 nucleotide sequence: TGCGCCAGCAGCCAAGAGACAGGGGGCAATCAGCCCCAGCATTTT.

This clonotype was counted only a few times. CDR3 sequence (DNA): TGTGCCAGCAGCACAGGACCTCAAGAGACCCAGTACTTC. It specifies CASSTGPQETQYF. The gene calls are TRBV11-2 and TRBJ2-5; D perhaps matches TRBD1 (5 bases). There are 13 residues in the CDR3. CDR1 and CDR2 (germline): SGHAT, FQNNGV. V shed 5 bases and J shed 2 bases, with 9 bases lying between them.

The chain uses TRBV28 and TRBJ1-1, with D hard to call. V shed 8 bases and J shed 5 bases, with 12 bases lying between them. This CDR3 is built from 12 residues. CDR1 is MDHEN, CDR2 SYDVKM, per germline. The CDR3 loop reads CASFILGTEAFF. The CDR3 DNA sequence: TGTGCCAGCTTTATTCTGGGGACTGAAGCTTTCTTT. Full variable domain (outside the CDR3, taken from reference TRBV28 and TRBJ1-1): DVKVTQSSRYLVKRTGEKVFLECVQDMDHENMFWYRQDPGLGLRLIYFSYDVKMKEKGDIPEGYSVSREKKERFSLILESASTNQTSMYLCASFILGTEAFFGQGTRLTVV.

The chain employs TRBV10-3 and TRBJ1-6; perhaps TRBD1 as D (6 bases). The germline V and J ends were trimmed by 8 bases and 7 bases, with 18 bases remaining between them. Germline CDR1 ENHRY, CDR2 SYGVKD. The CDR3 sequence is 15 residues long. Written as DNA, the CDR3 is TGTGCCATCCTCCCAGGGGAGATATGGAATTCACCCCTCCACTTT. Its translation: CAILPGEIWNSPLHF.

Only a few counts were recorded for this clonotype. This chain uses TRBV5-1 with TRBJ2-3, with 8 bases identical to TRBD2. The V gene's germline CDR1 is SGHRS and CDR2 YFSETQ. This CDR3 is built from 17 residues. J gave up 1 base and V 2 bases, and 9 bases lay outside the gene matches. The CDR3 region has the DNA TGCGCCAGCAGCTTAATAGGAGCGGGAGCGCGCACAGATACGCAGTATTTT. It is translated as CASSLIGAGARTDTQYF. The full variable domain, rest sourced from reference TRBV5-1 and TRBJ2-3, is KAGVTQTPRYLIKTRGQQVTLSCSPISGHRSVSWYQQTPGQGLQFLFEYFSETQRNKGNFPGRFSGRQFSNSRSEMNVSTLELGDSALYLCASSLIGAGARTDTQYFGPGTRLTVL.

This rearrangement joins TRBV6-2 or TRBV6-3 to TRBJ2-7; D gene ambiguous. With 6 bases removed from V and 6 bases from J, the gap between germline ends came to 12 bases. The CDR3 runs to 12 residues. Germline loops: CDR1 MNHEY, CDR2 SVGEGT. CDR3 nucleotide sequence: TGTGCCAGCAGGACTGCCATCCTCGAGCAGTACTTC. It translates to CASRTAILEQYF.

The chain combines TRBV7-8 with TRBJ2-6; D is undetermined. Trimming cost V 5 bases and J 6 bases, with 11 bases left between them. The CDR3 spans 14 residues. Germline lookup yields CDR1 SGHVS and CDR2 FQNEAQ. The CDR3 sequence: CASSPVTLANVLTF. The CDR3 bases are TGTGCCAGCAGCCCCGTTACGTTGGCCAACGTCCTGACTTTC. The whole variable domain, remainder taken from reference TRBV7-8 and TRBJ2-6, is GAGVSQSPRYKVAKRGQDVALRCDPISGHVSLFWYQQALGQGPEFLTYFQNEAQLDKSGLPSDRFFAERPEGSVSTLKIQRTQQEDSAVYLCASSPVTLANVLTFGAGSRLTVL.

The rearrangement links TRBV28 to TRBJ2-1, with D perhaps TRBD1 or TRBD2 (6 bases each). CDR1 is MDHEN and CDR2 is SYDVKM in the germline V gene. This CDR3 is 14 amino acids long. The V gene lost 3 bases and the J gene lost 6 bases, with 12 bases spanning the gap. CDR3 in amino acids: CASSFARGVNEQFF. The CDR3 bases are TGTGCCAGCAGTTTTGCTAGGGGGGTCAATGAGCAGTTCTTC.